The 3 T cell receptor beta chains in this list originate from one sample, sequenced in a study of beta chain features in type 1 diabetes. Every isolated RNA sample was fully reverse transcribed, so sequencing captured expressed TCRB transcripts. This table comes from immunoSEQ multiplex PCR, and its TCRdb copy is limited to in-frame clones, with some not included. This table holds 450,000 or so clones, approximately 10% found once. Specimen: naive CD4+ T cells from blood. The receptor source for this set is a woman younger than 30 in good health.

This clone was seen repeatedly, ten times or more. The chain couples TRBV27 to TRBJ2-6; TRBD1 might be the D (6 bases). Trimming took off 4 bases at V and 0 bases at J, with 16 bases between the two ends. The CDR3 totals 18 residues. CDR1 and CDR2 (germline): MNHEY, SMNVEV (reference sequence). CDR3 protein: CASSWAYQGYSGANVLTF. CDR3 bases: TGTGCCAGCAGTTGGGCTTATCAGGGGTACTCTGGGGCCAACGTCCTGACTTTC.

This clone was recorded a few times. The rearrangement links TRBV7-3 to TRBJ2-1, with a weak D call TRBD2 (6 bases). CDR1 and CDR2 from the germline V gene are SGHTA and FQGTGA. This CDR3 spans 15 amino acids. The germline V and J ends were trimmed by 1 base and 8 bases, with 15 bases remaining between them. CDR3 region: CASSLRAGGIDEQFF. CDR3 DNA: TGTGCCAGCAGCTTAAGGGCGGGCGGGATCGATGAGCAGTTCTTC.

This clone was counted a few times. The CDR3 sequence is CASSLLYTGGDTQYF. CDR3 DNA sequence: TGTGCCAGCAGCCTCCTGTACACAGGGGGGGATACGCAGTATTTT. The rearrangement links TRBV7-6 to TRBJ2-3, with 8 positions matching TRBD1. There are 15 residues in the CDR3. The V segment lost 5 bases and the J segment 6 bases; nucleotides outside the gene matches: 10. Germline V lookup: CDR1 SGHVS, CDR2 FNYEAQ. Complete variable domain (other parts from reference TRBV7-6 and TRBJ2-3): GAGVSQSPRYKVTKRGQDVALRCDPISGHVSLYWYRQALGQGPEFLTYFNYEAQQDKSGLPNDRFSAERPEGSISTLTIQRTEQRDSAMYRCASSLLYTGGDTQYFGPGTRLTVL.